These 31 T cell receptor beta chains originate from one sample sequenced in a study of T cell responses to AZD1222 COVID-19 vaccine. Some clones are missing from TCRdb's copy, which holds only in-frame ones; the method was immunoSEQ multiplex PCR. The sample includes 120,000 to 150,000 clones, about 89% of them seen just once. The sample in question was peripheral blood, obtained 28 days after the second dose of the MenACWY control vaccine. The receptors shown here come from an adult who received the MenACWY meningococcal vaccine as a control.

This clone was recorded once. V and J are TRBV28 and TRBJ1-1; 7 nucleotides agree with TRBD1. The J segment lost 1 base and the V segment lost 6 bases, leaving 5 bases of the junction unmatched. The CDR3 extends over 14 amino acids. CDR1 is MDHEN, CDR2 SYDVKM, per germline. CDR3 DNA sequence: TGTGCCAGCAGAAGAGGGGGCGCGAACACTGAAGCTTTCTTT. Translation: CASRRGGANTEAFF.

The chain recombines TRBV19 with TRBJ1-4; TRBD1 aligns across 8 bases. The CDR3 contains 15 residues. The J segment lost 6 bases and the V segment lost 1 base, leaving 4 bases of the junction unmatched. Germline V gene sequence: CDR1 LNHDA, CDR2 SQIVND (reference sequence). CDR3 amino acids: CASSIGQGTYEKLFF. The CDR3 DNA reads as TGTGCCAGTAGTATAGGACAGGGGACGTATGAAAAACTGTTTTTT.

The V gene is TRBV5-1, the J gene TRBJ1-1; maybe TRBD1 (5 bases). V shed 0 bases and J shed 5 bases, with 14 bases lying between them. This CDR3 region has 15 residues. Germline CDR1 and CDR2: SGHRS and YFSETQ. The CDR3 protein is CASSLAGTPFTEAFF. In DNA form, the CDR3 reads TGCGCCAGCAGCTTGGCCGGGACCCCCTTTACTGAAGCTTTCTTT.

The V gene is TRBV19, the J gene TRBJ2-1, with 7 nucleotides matching TRBD1. The junction had 2 bases not matched to a gene; V was cut back by 7 bases and J by 5 bases. CDR3 length: 12 amino acids. Germline V gene data show CDR1 as LNHDA and CDR2 as SQIVND (reference sequence). In DNA form, the CDR3 reads TGTGCCAGTATGGGACAGAACAATGAGCAGTTCTTC. The encoded protein is CASMGQNNEQFF.

V and J are TRBV14 and TRBJ1-1; possible D gene TRBD1, 6 bases. Germline lookup yields CDR1 SGHDN and CDR2 FVKESK. CDR3 size: 14 residues. Trimming shortened V by 1 base and J by 1 base, and 7 bases separated the two germline ends. CDR3 sequence reads: CASSQARGNTEAFF. In nucleotides, the CDR3 is TGTGCCAGCAGCCAAGCCAGGGGGAACACTGAAGCTTTCTTT.

The chain combines TRBV12-5 with TRBJ1-5, with 8 bases lining up with TRBD1. Losses at the gene ends were 3 bases for V and 6 bases for J; bases not matched to a gene: 1. CDR1 is LGHNT, CDR2 FRNRAP, per germline. This CDR3 spans 13 amino acids. Written as DNA, the CDR3 is TGTGCTAGTGGTTTAGGACAGGGTCAGCCCCAGCATTTT. Residues: CASGLGQGQPQHF. Based on the CDR3 plus reference TRBV12-5 and TRBJ1-5, the full variable domain is DARVTQTPRHKVTEMGQEVTMRCQPILGHNTVFWYRQTMMQGLELLAYFRNRAPLDDSGMPKDRFSAEMPDATLATLKIQPSEPRDSAVYFCASGLGQGQPQHFGDGTRLSIL.

The chain joins TRBV10-3 to TRBJ2-7; 11 nucleotides match TRBD1. The CDR3 is made up of 15 amino acids. The germline V gene has CDR1 ENHRY and CDR2 SYGVKD. The trim removed 3 bases at V and 4 bases at J, leaving 5 bases unmatched. In DNA form, the CDR3 reads TGTGCCATCAGTGACCCCGGACAGGGGGCTTACGAGCAGTACTTC. This gives the protein CAISDPGQGAYEQYF.

The chain employs TRBV5-3 and TRBJ1-1; 9 nucleotides align to TRBD1. TRBV5-3 is treated as an ORF (open reading frame) with a function not yet certain. J was trimmed by 4 bases and V by 2 bases; bases with no gene match: 9. This CDR3 region has 16 residues. In DNA, the CDR3 is TGTGCCAGAAGCTTTAACCGGGACAGGGATGGCACTGAAGCTTTCTTT. The encoded protein is CARSFNRDRDGTEAFF.

The genes are TRBV19 and TRBJ2-1; D call uncertain. V dropped 0 bases and J dropped 9 bases, with 15 bases sitting between them. The CDR3 covers 15 residues. The germline V gene has CDR1 LNHDA and CDR2 SQIVND (reference sequence). CDR3 region: CASSIEKGRNGEQFF. The CDR3 DNA reads as TGTGCCAGTAGTATAGAGAAAGGGCGTAATGGTGAGCAGTTCTTC.

The chain employs TRBV10-3 and TRBJ1-3, with D possibly matching TRBD1 (6 bases). Germline V gene data show CDR1 as ENHRY and CDR2 as SYGVKD. Trimming removed 6 bases at V and 8 bases at J, with 8 bases between. The CDR3 loop spans 11 amino acids. The CDR3 region has the DNA TGTGCCATCAGCGCAGGGGACACCATATATTTT. Translation gives CAISAGDTIYF.

This chain connects TRBV5-8 to TRBJ1-5; D gene ambiguous. The germline gives CDR1 SGHTS, CDR2 YDEGEE. The CDR3 extends over 14 amino acids. With 4 bases removed from V and 4 bases from J, the gap between germline ends came to 12 bases. In nucleotides, the CDR3 is TGTGCCAGCAGCACCCGGGTCCTAAATCAGCCCCAGCATTTT. Translating it yields CASSTRVLNQPQHF.

This rearrangement joins TRBV3-1 (or the pseudogene TRBV3-2) to TRBJ2-2; D not certain. This CDR3 spans 14 amino acids. Per germline, CDR1 LGHDT and CDR2 YNNKEL (reference sequence). V was clipped by 6 bases and J by 0 bases, with 8 bases between them. CDR3 DNA sequence: TGTGCCAGCAGGCGTCTCCCGAACACCGGGGAGCTGTTTTTT. Protein: CASRRLPNTGELFF.

The chain carries TRBV7-3 and TRBJ1-1, with TRBD1 as a possible D gene (6 bases). V lost 2 bases and J 10 bases, leaving 14 bases between the germline ends. Germline loops: CDR1 SGHTA, CDR2 FQGTGA. The CDR3 runs 13 residues. The chain's CDR3 is CASSLSTGSGAFF. As DNA, the CDR3 is TGTGCCAGCAGCTTATCCACAGGGTCTGGAGCTTTCTTT.

This clone showed up just once. The V call is TRBV6-5, the J call TRBJ1-3; a weak D match, TRBD1 (5 bases). V lost 5 bases to trimming and J lost 0 bases, with 8 bases between them. The CDR3 has 14 residues. CDR1 MNHEY and CDR2 SVGAGI come from the germline V gene. The CDR3 coding sequence is TGTGCCAGCAGTCTGGACACCTCTGGAAACACCATATATTTT. Translated: CASSLDTSGNTIYF.

V gene TRBV6-5 combines with J gene TRBJ2-3, with TRBD1 matching 8 bases. The germline V gene has CDR1 MNHEY and CDR2 SVGAGI. The ends lost 6 bases at V and 1 base at J; junction bases unmatched: 0. This CDR3 comprises 13 residues. The CDR3: CASRGQGTDTQYF. Written as DNA, the CDR3 is TGTGCCAGCAGGGGACAGGGCACAGATACGCAGTATTTT.

The chain links TRBV7-3 to TRBJ2-3; weak D call: TRBD1 (6 bases). The CDR3 covers 13 residues. V shed 5 bases and J shed 4 bases, with 10 bases lying between them. Germline-derived CDR1 and CDR2 are SGHTA and FQGTGA. The CDR3 nucleotides read TGTGCCAGCAGCCCCCGGACAGCAGATACGCAGTATTTT. This encodes CASSPRTADTQYF.

The CDR3 region has the DNA TGTGCCAGCAGCTTAATGTCTCGGCTAGCGGGAAGCGATGAGCAGTTCTTC. This gives the protein CASSLMSRLAGSDEQFF. The chain uses TRBV7-3 and TRBJ2-1; 9 nucleotides match TRBD2. J was trimmed by 8 bases and V by 1 base; bases with no gene match: 12. The CDR3 runs to 17 residues. Germline lookup yields CDR1 SGHTA and CDR2 FQGTGA.

V usage is TRBV5-1 and J usage is TRBJ1-3; 8 bases align to TRBD1. With 0 bases clipped from V and 2 bases from J, the junction kept 7 bases outside the gene matches. The CDR3 has 17 residues. CDR1 is SGHRS, CDR2 YFSETQ, per germline. CDR3 residues: CASSLVGTGGTGNTIYF. For the CDR3, the DNA is TGCGCCAGCAGCTTGGTAGGAACAGGGGGAACTGGAAACACCATATATTTT.

The gene calls are TRBV19 and TRBJ2-2, with a tentative D call TRBD2 (6 bases). V was shortened by 3 bases and J by 7 bases, with 15 bases between the two germline ends. The CDR3 covers 15 residues. The germline CDR1 and CDR2 sequences are LNHDA and SQIVND (reference sequence). CDR3 in DNA: TGTGCCAGTAGTATTGAGTCGGCCGGGGGCGGGGAGCTGTTTTTT. Its protein product is CASSIESAGGGELFF.

The gene calls are TRBV27 and TRBJ2-7; 9 bases map to TRBD1. With V trimmed by 5 bases and J by 0 bases, 8 bases remained unmatched. Germline V gene data show CDR1 as MNHEY and CDR2 as SMNVEV (reference sequence). This CDR3 region has 16 residues. CDR3 sequence: CASSPGTGRSSYEQYF. CDR3 in DNA: TGTGCCAGCAGTCCTGGGACAGGGAGGAGCTCCTACGAGCAGTACTTC.

This chain uses TRBV3-1 (or the pseudogene TRBV3-2) with TRBJ1-6, with D uncertain. The germline V and J ends were trimmed by 1 base and 0 bases, with 7 bases remaining between them. Germline-derived CDR1 and CDR2 are LGHDT and YNNKEL (reference sequence). The CDR3 is 16 amino acids. The CDR3 region is CASSQARPSYNSPLHF. DNA of the CDR3: TGTGCCAGCAGCCAAGCCCGGCCCTCCTATAATTCACCCCTCCACTTT.

V usage is TRBV24-1 and J usage is TRBJ2-5, with D perhaps TRBD1 (5 bases). This CDR3 region has 15 residues. Trimming shortened V by 0 bases and J by 1 base, and 8 bases separated the two germline ends. The germline gives CDR1 KGHDR, CDR2 SFDVKD. The CDR3 is CATSDLGQGQETQYF. CDR3 DNA sequence: TGTGCCACCAGTGATTTGGGCCAGGGCCAAGAGACCCAGTACTTC.

This chain joins TRBV28 and TRBJ1-2; 7 bases fit TRBD1. This CDR3 has 16 amino acids. Trimming removed 5 bases from V and 4 bases from J; junction bases left unmatched: 13. Germline V gene data show CDR1 as MDHEN and CDR2 as SYDVKM. The DNA for the CDR3 is TGTGCCAGCAGTGCGGGACAGAGCCCTCTCGGCTATGGCTACACCTTC. Translated, it gives CASSAGQSPLGYGYTF.

V usage is TRBV6-2 or TRBV6-3 and J usage is TRBJ2-7; TRBD1 agrees at 7 bases. This CDR3 has 17 amino acids. Trimming at V came to 6 bases and at J to 2 bases, leaving 16 bases not matched to a gene. CDR1 is MNHEY, CDR2 SVGEGT, per germline. The CDR3 region is CASSRRPTGFFTYEQYF. CDR3 nucleotide sequence: TGTGCCAGCAGCCGAAGACCGACAGGGTTTTTTACCTACGAGCAGTACTTC.

V and J are TRBV6-5 and TRBJ2-5, with 7 nucleotides matching TRBD2. Germline CDR1 reads MNHEY; CDR2 reads SVGAGI. V lost 2 bases, J lost 5 bases, and 8 bases stayed unmatched. The CDR3 length is 15 residues. In nucleotides, the CDR3 is TGTGCCAGCAGTTACGGGCTAGCGGCTGGGGAGACCCAGTACTTC. This sequence encodes CASSYGLAAGETQYF.

The chain is built from TRBV7-9 and TRBJ2-7, with TRBD1 identical over 7 bases. CDR3 length: 12 amino acids. In germline, CDR1 is SEHNR, CDR2 FQNEAQ (reference sequence). After removal of 4 bases from V and 9 bases from J, the junction contained 6 bases not matched to a gene. CDR3 DNA sequence: TGTGCCAGCAGCTCCACAGGGGATGTGCAGTACTTC. Protein product: CASSSTGDVQYF.

The chain couples TRBV4-3 to TRBJ2-5; D not certain. The CDR3 spans 18 residues. The germline CDR1 and CDR2 sequences are LGHNA and YSLEER. Trimming stripped 2 bases from V and 2 bases from J, with 21 bases between. For the CDR3, the DNA is TGCGCCAGCAGCCAAAACATCGGGCTGGTGGGGAAACAAGAGACCCAGTACTTC. Encoded protein: CASSQNIGLVGKQETQYF.

This clone has just a few counts. The V call is TRBV15, the J call TRBJ2-7; 9 bases agree with TRBD1. Germline CDR1 and CDR2: LNHNV and YYDKDF (reference sequence). This CDR3 contains 13 residues. The J segment lost 3 bases and the V segment lost 5 bases, leaving 2 bases of the junction unmatched. CDR3 in amino acids: CATSRDRDYEQYF. The CDR3 bases are TGTGCCACCAGCCGGGACAGGGACTACGAGCAGTACTTC.

This chain links TRBV5-6 with TRBJ2-3; 8 bases line up with TRBD1. The CDR3 loop spans 12 amino acids. Germline V CDR1 and CDR2: SGHDT, YYEEEE. After removal of 5 bases from V and 4 bases from J, the junction contained 0 bases not matched to a gene. The CDR3 is CASRTGADTQYF. CDR3 coding DNA: TGTGCCAGCAGGACAGGGGCAGATACGCAGTATTTT.

The chain links TRBV11-2 to TRBJ2-1; 9 bases align to TRBD2. The V gene end was trimmed by 1 base and the J gene end by 9 bases; junction bases not matched to a gene: 7. Germline V gene sequence: CDR1 SGHAT, CDR2 FQNNGV. The CDR3 has 15 amino acids. The CDR3 loop reads CASSLGSGSFGEQFF. In DNA, the CDR3 is TGTGCCAGCAGCTTAGGTAGCGGGAGCTTCGGTGAGCAGTTCTTC. Full variable domain (outside the CDR3, taken from reference TRBV11-2 and TRBJ2-1): EAGVAQSPRYKIIEKRQSVAFWCNPISGHATLYWYQQILGQGPKLLIQFQNNGVVDDSQLPKDRFSAERLKGVDSTLKIQPAKLEDSAVYLCASSLGSGSFGEQFFGPGTRLTVL.

The rearrangement links TRBV9 to TRBJ2-1; 16 nucleotides match TRBD2. J lost 9 bases, V lost 2 bases, and 5 bases had no gene match. This CDR3 spans 16 amino acids. Germline V CDR1 and CDR2: SGDLS, YYNGEE. The CDR3 nucleotides are TGTGCCAGCAGCGTCGGGACTAGCGGGGGGGCCGGTGAGCAGTTCTTC. Protein: CASSVGTSGGAGEQFF.